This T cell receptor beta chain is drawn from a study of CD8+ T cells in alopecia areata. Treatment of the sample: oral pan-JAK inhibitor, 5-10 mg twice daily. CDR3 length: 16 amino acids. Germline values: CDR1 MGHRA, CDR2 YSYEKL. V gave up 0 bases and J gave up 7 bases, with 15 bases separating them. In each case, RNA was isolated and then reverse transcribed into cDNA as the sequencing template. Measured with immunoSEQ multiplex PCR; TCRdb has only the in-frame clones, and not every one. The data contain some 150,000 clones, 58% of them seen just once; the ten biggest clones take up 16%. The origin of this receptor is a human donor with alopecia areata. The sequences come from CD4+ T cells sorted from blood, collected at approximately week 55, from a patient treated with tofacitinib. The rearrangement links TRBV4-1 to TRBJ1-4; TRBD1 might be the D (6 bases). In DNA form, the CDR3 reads TGCGCCAGCAGCCAAGATCTTGCTGTCAGGGGTGAAAAACTGTTTTTT. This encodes CASSQDLAVRGEKLFF.